This entry lists 25 T cell receptor beta chains sequenced from one sample in a study of blood T cell repertoires in COVID-19. Some clones are missing from TCRdb's copy, which holds only in-frame ones; the method was immunoSEQ multiplex PCR. The sample has around 64,000 clones, roughly 90% seen once. Sequencing used peripheral blood. These receptors originate from a human donor in a cohort sampled during active COVID-19.

The chain employs TRBV5-1 and TRBJ2-7; 7 nucleotides line up with TRBD1. The junction had 12 bases not matched to a gene; V was cut back by 3 bases and J by 6 bases. The CDR3 length is 15 residues. The germline CDR1 and CDR2 sequences are SGHRS and YFSETQ. The CDR3 DNA reads as TGCGCCAGCAGCTCGGTGACAGGGCCTGCTCCCGAGCAGTACTTC. The encoded protein is CASSSVTGPAPEQYF. The whole variable domain, remainder taken from reference TRBV5-1 and TRBJ2-7, is KAGVTQTPRYLIKTRGQQVTLSCSPISGHRSVSWYQQTPGQGLQFLFEYFSETQRNKGNFPGRFSGRQFSNSRSEMNVSTLELGDSALYLCASSSVTGPAPEQYFGPGTRLTVT.

The V gene is TRBV6-2 or TRBV6-3, the J gene TRBJ1-5; weak D call: TRBD1 (6 bases). CDR3 length equals 15 residues. Trimming took 3 bases from V and 4 from J, leaving 13 bases between them. CDR1 MNHEY and CDR2 SVGEGT come from the germline V gene. The CDR3 bases are TGTGCCAGCAGTTATGGATCGGGGACAAATCAGCCCCAGCATTTT. Translation gives CASSYGSGTNQPQHF.

The V gene is TRBV14, the J gene TRBJ2-3; possible D gene TRBD2, 6 bases. The CDR3 consists of 18 residues. V gave up 2 bases and J gave up 0 bases, with 18 bases separating them. Germline values: CDR1 SGHDN, CDR2 FVKESK. The DNA of the CDR3 is TGTGCCAGCAGCCAACATAGCCCGGTGGGGACTAGCACAGATACGCAGTATTTT. Protein sequence: CASSQHSPVGTSTDTQYF.

The chain employs TRBV19 and TRBJ2-5; 7 bases align to TRBD1. In germline, CDR1 is LNHDA, CDR2 SQIVND (reference sequence). V lost 9 bases to trimming and J lost 2 bases; unmatched junction nucleotides: 12. The CDR3 extends over 15 amino acids. The CDR3 loop is CASSSRTGSQETQYF. The CDR3 DNA is TGTGCCAGCTCATCCCGGACAGGCTCGCAAGAGACCCAGTACTTC.

The chain links TRBV28 to TRBJ2-5; 7 bases map to TRBD2. Germline CDR1 reads MDHEN; CDR2 reads SYDVKM. The CDR3 consists of 16 residues. V gave up 5 bases and J gave up 5 bases; unmatched junction bases: 14. For the CDR3, the DNA is TGTGCCAGCAGTCCAGCTGCGGGAGCCGGATGGGAGACCCAGTACTTC. It yields the protein CASSPAAGAGWETQYF.

The chain uses TRBV25-1 and TRBJ2-5, with D unresolved. V shed 0 bases and J shed 10 bases, with 6 bases lying between them. The V gene's germline CDR1 is MGHDK and CDR2 SYGVNS. The CDR3 contains 11 residues. The CDR3 protein is CASSEYPHQYF. The CDR3 coding sequence is TGTGCCAGCAGTGAATACCCACACCAGTACTTC. The full variable domain, completed using reference TRBV25-1 and TRBJ2-5, is EADIYQTPRYLVIGTGKKITLECSQTMGHDKMYWYQQDPGMELHLIHYSYGVNSTEKGDLSSESTVSRIRTEHFPLTLESARPSHTSQYLCASSEYPHQYFGPGTRLLVL.

The rearrangement joins TRBV28 to TRBJ2-7, with no clear D. The CDR3 has 15 residues. Germline values: CDR1 MDHEN, CDR2 SYDVKM. V was trimmed by 4 bases and J by 2 bases, leaving 15 bases between them. CDR3 nucleotides: TGTGCCAGCAGTTCCACAACCCCCAAACCCTACGAGCAGTACTTC. Residues: CASSSTTPKPYEQYF.

The rearrangement links TRBV5-4 to TRBJ2-7; tentative D call: TRBD2 (6 bases). Germline V gene lookup returns CDR1 SGHNT and CDR2 YYREEE (reference sequence). Trimming removed 0 bases at V and 5 bases at J, with 15 bases between. The length of the CDR3 is 15 residues. CDR3 in amino acids: CASSLAWASANEQYF. CDR3 in DNA: TGTGCCAGCAGCTTGGCCTGGGCTAGCGCGAACGAGCAGTACTTC. The full variable domain, with the rest looked up from reference TRBV5-4 and TRBJ2-7, is ETGVTQSPTHLIKTRGQQVTLRCSSQSGHNTVSWYQQALGQGPQFIFQYYREEENGRGNFPPRFSGLQFPNYSSELNVNALELDDSALYLCASSLAWASANEQYFGPGTRLTVT.

This clone was seen once. This chain connects TRBV29-1 to TRBJ2-7; 9 nucleotides line up with TRBD1. The CDR3 covers 12 residues. V gave up 7 bases and J gave up 2 bases; unmatched junction bases: 3. Germline V CDR1 and CDR2: SQVTM, ANQGSEA. CDR3: CSGTGATYEQYF. CDR3 nucleotide sequence: TGCAGCGGGACAGGGGCTACCTACGAGCAGTACTTC.

V gene TRBV7-3 combines with J gene TRBJ2-5; 10 bases match TRBD2. The CDR3 extends over 17 amino acids. The V segment lost 2 bases and the J segment 5 bases; nucleotides outside the gene matches: 11. CDR1 SGHTA and CDR2 FQGTGA come from the germline V gene. The CDR3 spells CASSLHRETSGQETQYF. Here the CDR3 DNA reads TGTGCCAGCAGCTTACACAGGGAGACTAGCGGGCAGGAGACCCAGTACTTC. Based on the CDR3 plus reference TRBV7-3 and TRBJ2-5, the full variable domain is GAGVSQTPSNKVTEKGKYVELRCDPISGHTALYWYRQSLGQGPEFLIYFQGTGAADDSGLPNDRFFAVRPEGSVSTLKIQRTERGDSAVYLCASSLHRETSGQETQYFGPGTRLLVL.

V gene TRBV7-9 combines with J gene TRBJ1-2; perhaps TRBD1 as D (5 bases). Trimming took 6 bases from V and 4 from J, leaving 12 bases between them. Germline-derived CDR1 and CDR2 are SEHNR and FQNEAQ (reference sequence). This CDR3 has 13 residues. The CDR3: CASRAGPGYGYTF. In DNA form, the CDR3 reads TGTGCCAGCAGGGCAGGGCCAGGCTATGGCTACACCTTC.

The chain recombines TRBV10-1 with TRBJ2-3; TRBD2 aligns across 7 bases. The junction had 6 bases not matched to a gene; V was cut back by 3 bases and J by 0 bases. Germline lookup yields CDR1 WNHNN and CDR2 SYGVQD (reference sequence). The CDR3 totals 16 residues. As DNA, the CDR3 is TGCGCCAGCAGTGAATTATGGCGGGAGAGCACAGATACGCAGTATTTT. Encoded protein: CASSELWRESTDTQYF.

The chain recombines TRBV6-6 with TRBJ1-5; 10 bases line up with TRBD1. The CDR3 contains 15 residues. V lost 1 base and J lost 5; bases outside the gene matches: 2. Germline lookup yields CDR1 MNHNY and CDR2 SVGAGI (reference sequence). CDR3 amino acids: CASSYFGTGDQPQHF. CDR3 DNA: TGTGCCAGCAGTTACTTCGGGACAGGGGATCAGCCCCAGCATTTT.

The chain uses TRBV9 and TRBJ2-7, with 9 bases aligning to TRBD2. This CDR3 is 15 amino acids long. V gave up 0 bases and J gave up 2 bases; unmatched junction bases: 3. CDR1 SGDLS and CDR2 YYNGEE come from the germline V gene. In DNA, the CDR3 is TGTGCCAGCAGCGTAGCGTCTAGCGGGGCCTACGAGCAGTACTTC. It encodes CASSVASSGAYEQYF.

This clone was seen a handful of times. The J gene is TRBJ2-7, the V gene TRBV2, with D possibly matching TRBD1 (5 bases). CDR3 length: 15 amino acids. Germline CDR1 reads SNHLY; CDR2 reads FYNNEI. Deletions cut 6 bases from V and 0 bases from J, with 15 bases between. CDR3 region: CASSATVASSYEQYF. CDR3 nucleotides: TGTGCCAGCAGCGCGACAGTGGCCAGCTCCTACGAGCAGTACTTC. The entire variable domain, with the rest obtained from reference TRBV2 and TRBJ2-7, is as follows: EPEVTQTPSHQVTQMGQEVILRCVPISNHLYFYWYRQILGQKVEFLVSFYNNEISEKSEIFDDQFSVERPDGSNFTLKIRSTKLEDSAMYFCASSATVASSYEQYFGPGTRLTVT.

This clone was seen once. The chain has TRBV4-3 and TRBJ2-1, with 11 bases matching TRBD2. CDR3 size: 17 residues. With 1 base clipped from V and 3 bases from J, the junction kept 5 bases outside the gene matches. In germline, CDR1 is LGHNA, CDR2 YSLEER. The CDR3 is CASSQATSGRIYNEQFF. CDR3 sequence (DNA): TGCGCCAGCAGCCAAGCCACTAGCGGGAGAATCTACAATGAGCAGTTCTTC.

The chain carries TRBV29-1 and TRBJ2-7; D not certain. With 4 bases removed from V and 4 bases from J, the gap between germline ends came to 14 bases. The CDR3 spans 13 residues. Germline loops: CDR1 SQVTM, CDR2 ANQGSEA. The CDR3: CSVAQASVYEQYF. CDR3 nucleotide sequence: TGCAGCGTTGCTCAGGCCAGTGTTTACGAGCAGTACTTC.

The gene calls are TRBV5-4 and TRBJ2-3; tentative D call: TRBD2 (6 bases). The V end lost 4 bases, the J end lost 5 bases, and 14 bases lay between the germline ends. The CDR3 extends over 14 amino acids. Germline V gene sequence: CDR1 SGHNT, CDR2 YYREEE (reference sequence). The CDR3 sequence: CASSTTGAKDTQYF. For the CDR3, the DNA is TGTGCCAGCAGCACTACGGGAGCCAAAGATACGCAGTATTTT. Full variable domain (missing parts from reference TRBV5-4 and TRBJ2-3): ETGVTQSPTHLIKTRGQQVTLRCSSQSGHNTVSWYQQALGQGPQFIFQYYREEENGRGNFPPRFSGLQFPNYSSELNVNALELDDSALYLCASSTTGAKDTQYFGPGTRLTVL.

The chain is built from TRBV29-1 and TRBJ1-1; 8 bases line up with TRBD1. The trim removed 7 bases at V and 3 bases at J, leaving 7 bases unmatched. Germline assignment: CDR1 SQVTM and CDR2 ANQGSEA. The CDR3 loop spans 13 amino acids. The CDR3 here is CSAGGQAYTEAFF. The CDR3 nucleotides read TGCAGCGCTGGGGGACAGGCCTACACTGAAGCTTTCTTT.

The J gene is TRBJ2-4, the V gene TRBV1; the table names TRBD2, a call not compared with the DNA. TRBV1 is described as a pseudogene. This CDR3 has 17 amino acids. The CDR3 sequence: CTSKLTREGLAKNIQYF. The CDR3 DNA is TGCACCAGCAAATTGACTAGGGAGGGGTTAGCCAAAAACATTCAGTACTTC.

The rearrangement joins TRBV2 to TRBJ2-1; 10 bases are a match to TRBD2. Germline V gene lookup returns CDR1 SNHLY and CDR2 FYNNEI. Trimming cost V 2 bases and J 3 bases; bases outside gene matches: 4. The CDR3 length is 16 residues. CDR3 in amino acids: CASSEWASGSYNEQFF. CDR3 DNA sequence: TGTGCCAGCAGTGAATGGGCTAGCGGGAGCTACAATGAGCAGTTCTTC.

The chain carries TRBV4-1 and TRBJ1-2, with no clear D. The CDR3 runs to 13 residues. Looked up from germline, CDR1 is MGHRA and CDR2 is YSYEKL. The V and J ends lost 1 base and 4 bases respectively, with 7 bases between them. The CDR3: CASSQARFYGYTF. The CDR3, as DNA: TGCGCCAGCAGCCAAGCCAGGTTCTATGGCTACACCTTC.

This chain uses TRBV4-1 with TRBJ1-5; perhaps TRBD1 as D (6 bases). The CDR3 spans 14 residues. Trimming took off 3 bases at V and 15 bases at J, with 21 bases between the two ends. CDR1 is MGHRA and CDR2 is YSYEKL in the germline V gene. Here the CDR3 DNA reads TGCGCCAGCAGCCACACATCGGGGGGGCAGCCACGGCATTTT. Translation: CASSHTSGGQPRHF.

CDR3 region: CASSQDWYRKGEKLFF. CDR3 coding DNA: TGTGCCAGCAGCCAAGATTGGTACAGAAAGGGGGAAAAACTGTTTTTT. The rearrangement joins TRBV4-2 to TRBJ1-4; D is possibly TRBD1 (5 bases). Germline V gives CDR1 LGHNA, CDR2 YNFKEQ. The CDR3 extends over 16 amino acids. Between the trimmed V and J ends, which lost 0 bases and 8 bases, there was a span of 16 bases.

The chain uses TRBV28 and TRBJ2-3, with 9 bases lining up with TRBD1. This CDR3 contains 15 residues. J lost 4 bases, V lost 4 bases, and 6 bases had no gene match. Germline-derived CDR1 and CDR2 are MDHEN and SYDVKM. The CDR3 region is CASSSGQGIPDTQYF. The CDR3 region has the DNA TGTGCCAGCAGTTCGGGACAGGGAATCCCAGATACGCAGTATTTT.